This record looks at one T cell receptor (beta chain) sequence and its context. Its antigen is still unknown. The data were taken from a study of cytomegalovirus exposure and HLA in healthy donors. PCR primers comprised 60 Vbeta and 13 Jbeta primers. Some clones are missing from TCRdb's copy, which holds only in-frame ones; the method was immunoSEQ multiplex PCR. The repertoire consists of roughly 150,000 clones, with approximately 71% occurring once and the leading ten covering approximately 11%. Study-wide findings and caveats: On later analysis, the bulk of CMV-associated TCR beta chains appeared to be HLA-restricted.

Germline V gene data show CDR1 as MNHNS and CDR2 as SASEGT. CDR3 size: 11 residues. Sequencing was done on a sample of PBMCs. This receptor was taken from a man aged 18 to 30 in good health and CMV-seropositive. The rearrangement links TRBV6-1 to TRBJ1-1; D is uncertain. The CDR3 sequence is CATKVYTEAFF. The CDR3 DNA sequence: TGTGCGACAAAGGTATACACTGAAGCTTTCTTT.